The 9 T cell receptor beta chains presented below share a single source sample, sequenced in a study of cytomegalovirus exposure and HLA in healthy donors. Sequencing was performed with immunoSEQ multiplex PCR; in TCRdb, only in-frame clones are kept and a portion is missing. This table has nearly 110,000 clones, 88% appearing once. Input material: PBMCs. These receptors were taken from a woman aged 18-29 years in good health and CMV-seropositive.

The chain uses TRBV6-1 and TRBJ2-3, with TRBD2 matching 8 bases. The J segment lost 1 base and the V segment lost 2 bases, leaving 5 bases of the junction unmatched. The CDR3 covers 16 residues. The germline V gene encodes CDR1 MNHNS and CDR2 SASEGT. The CDR3 DNA sequence: TGTGCCAGCAGTGAACGAACTAGCGGACGCACAGATACGCAGTATTTT. This codes for CASSERTSGRTDTQYF.

The gene calls are TRBV13 and TRBJ1-2; D is possibly TRBD1 (6 bases). Deletions cut 5 bases from V and 6 bases from J, with 25 bases between. The germline gives CDR1 PRHDT, CDR2 FYEKMQ (reference sequence). This CDR3 is built from 17 residues. The CDR3 sequence is CASSPQPGQHRMHGYTF. CDR3 DNA sequence: TGTGCCAGCAGCCCCCAACCGGGACAACACAGAATGCATGGCTACACCTTC. Using reference TRBV13 and TRBJ1-2 for the parts outside the CDR3, the full variable domain is AAGVIQSPRHLIKEKRETATLKCYPIPRHDTVYWYQQGPGQDPQFLISFYEKMQSDKGSIPDRFSAQQFSDYHSELNMSSLELGDSALYFCASSPQPGQHRMHGYTFGSGTRLTVV.

The V call is TRBV7-9, the J call TRBJ2-2; 8 bases are shared with TRBD1. With V trimmed by 5 bases and J by 6 bases, 5 bases remained unmatched. Germline V gene lookup returns CDR1 SEHNR and CDR2 FQNEAQ (reference sequence). The CDR3 spans 14 residues. The CDR3: CASSPTGEAGELFF. The CDR3 DNA reads TGTGCCAGCAGCCCGACAGGGGAGGCCGGGGAGCTGTTTTTT. Using reference TRBV7-9 and TRBJ2-2 for the parts outside the CDR3, the full variable domain is DTGVSQNPRHKITKRGQNVTFRCDPISEHNRLYWYRQTLGQGPEFLTYFQNEAQLEKSRLLSDRFSAERPKGSFSTLEIQRTEQGDSAMYLCASSPTGEAGELFFGEGSRLTVL.

This chain's CDR3 is CASSLPRLAGDNEQFF. The CDR3 DNA reads TGTGCCAGCAGTTTGCCGCGACTAGCGGGGGATAATGAGCAGTTCTTC. The V call is TRBV28, the J call TRBJ2-1; 12 bases agree with TRBD2. Looked up from germline, CDR1 is MDHEN and CDR2 is SYDVKM. V trimming: 3 bases; J trimming: 7 bases; junction bases outside the gene matches: 7. The CDR3 is made up of 16 amino acids.

The chain recombines TRBV18 with TRBJ1-5, with a tentative D call TRBD1 (5 bases). V lost 6 bases, J lost 0 bases, and 15 bases lay in between. Germline V gene sequence: CDR1 KGHSH, CDR2 LQKENI. CDR3 length: 16 residues. CDR3 DNA sequence: TGTGCCAGCTCGCTCGAGGCGGGACTTAGCAATCAGCCCCAGCATTTT. Translation gives CASSLEAGLSNQPQHF.

This sequence joins TRBV5-6 and TRBJ1-6; D gene uncertain. V dropped 0 bases and J dropped 6 bases, with 4 bases sitting between them. The germline V gene has CDR1 SGHDT and CDR2 YYEEEE. The CDR3 contains 13 residues. This chain's CDR3 is CASSLDFNSPLHF. In DNA, the CDR3 is TGTGCCAGCAGCTTGGACTTTAATTCACCCCTCCACTTT. Drawing the rest from reference TRBV5-6 and TRBJ1-6, the complete variable domain is DAGVTQSPTHLIKTRGQQVTLRCSPKSGHDTVSWYQQALGQGPQFIFQYYEEEERQRGNFPDRFSGHQFPNYSSELNVNALLLGDSALYLCASSLDFNSPLHFGNGTRLTVT.

The chain links TRBV27 to TRBJ2-1; 8 bases are a match to TRBD2. The junction had 12 bases not matched to a gene; V was cut back by 5 bases and J by 6 bases. The CDR3 runs 16 residues. The germline CDR1 and CDR2 sequences are MNHEY and SMNVEV (reference sequence). As DNA, the CDR3 is TGTGCCAGCAGTGCTAGACTAGCGCGGTCGGTCAATGAGCAGTTCTTC. This encodes CASSARLARSVNEQFF.

The chain recombines TRBV2 with TRBJ1-1; D gene unclear. The CDR3 covers 13 residues. Germline V lookup: CDR1 SNHLY, CDR2 FYNNEI. V was pared by 6 bases and J by 5 bases, with 13 bases between. The CDR3 reads CASSEGGWTEAFF. The CDR3 bases are TGTGCCAGCAGCGAGGGAGGGTGGACTGAAGCTTTCTTT.

The V gene is TRBV11-2, the J gene TRBJ2-6; TRBD1 aligns across 10 bases. This CDR3 is built from 18 residues. Per germline, CDR1 SGHAT and CDR2 FQNNGV. Losses at the gene ends were 4 bases for V and 0 bases for J; bases not matched to a gene: 6. Written as DNA, the CDR3 is TGTGCCAGCAGCTGGACAGACAGGGGGCCCTCTGGGGCCAACGTCCTGACTTTC. Its translation: CASSWTDRGPSGANVLTF.